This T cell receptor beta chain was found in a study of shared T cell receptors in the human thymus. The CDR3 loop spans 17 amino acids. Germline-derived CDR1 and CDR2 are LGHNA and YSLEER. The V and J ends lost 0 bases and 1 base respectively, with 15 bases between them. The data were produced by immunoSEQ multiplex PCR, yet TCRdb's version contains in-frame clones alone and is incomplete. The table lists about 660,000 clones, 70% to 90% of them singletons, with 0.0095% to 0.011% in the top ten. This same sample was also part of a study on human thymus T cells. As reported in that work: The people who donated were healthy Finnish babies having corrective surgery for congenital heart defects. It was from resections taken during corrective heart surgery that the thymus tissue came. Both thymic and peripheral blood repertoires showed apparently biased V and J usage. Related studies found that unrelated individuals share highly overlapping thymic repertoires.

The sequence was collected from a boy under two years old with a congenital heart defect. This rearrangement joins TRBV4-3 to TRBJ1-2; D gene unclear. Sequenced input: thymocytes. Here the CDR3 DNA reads TGCGCCAGCAGCCAAGATAGAGCCGGGAGGGTTAACTATGGCTACACCTTC. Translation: CASSQDRAGRVNYGYTF.